This T cell receptor beta chain is from a study of identical twins. The study's findings and limits: In cord blood, abundant beta clonotypes had fewer insertions; memory showed no trend.

TCRdb re-derived calls from the 5' RACE reads in MiXCR, one entry per CDR3 protein. The sample carries 1.5 million or so distinct CDR3 sequences, around 33% recorded once. This clonotype was counted only a few times. Antigen unknown. In germline, CDR1 is SGDLS, CDR2 YYNGEE. The trim removed 0 bases at V and 0 bases at J, leaving 8 bases unmatched. The CDR3 sequence is 18 residues long. This sequence joins TRBV9 and TRBJ2-1; 8 nucleotides align to TRBD2. This TCR was recovered from a newborn girl in good health. Sample: cord blood. Written as DNA, the CDR3 is TGTGCCAGCAGCGTAGCCGGGACTAGTGGACGCTCCTACAATGAGCAGTTCTTC. This gives the protein CASSVAGTSGRSYNEQFF.